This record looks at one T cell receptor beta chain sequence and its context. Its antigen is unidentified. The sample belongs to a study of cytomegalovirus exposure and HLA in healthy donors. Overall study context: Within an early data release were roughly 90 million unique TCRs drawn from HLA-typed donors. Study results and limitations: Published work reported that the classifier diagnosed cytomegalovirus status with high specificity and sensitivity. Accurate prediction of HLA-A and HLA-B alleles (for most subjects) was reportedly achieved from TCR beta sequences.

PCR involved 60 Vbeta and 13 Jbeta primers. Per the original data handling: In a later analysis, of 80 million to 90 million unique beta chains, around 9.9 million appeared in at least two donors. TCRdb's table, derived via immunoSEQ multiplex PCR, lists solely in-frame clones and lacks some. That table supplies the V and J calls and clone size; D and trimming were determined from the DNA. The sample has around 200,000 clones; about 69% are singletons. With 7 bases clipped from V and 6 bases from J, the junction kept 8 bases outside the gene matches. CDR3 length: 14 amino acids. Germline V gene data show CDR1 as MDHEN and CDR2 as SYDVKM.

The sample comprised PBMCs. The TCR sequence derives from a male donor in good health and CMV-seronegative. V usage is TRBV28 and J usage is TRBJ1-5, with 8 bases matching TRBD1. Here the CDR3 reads CASNLGQGGQPQHF. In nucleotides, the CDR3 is TGTGCCAGCAACCTAGGACAGGGAGGTCAGCCCCAGCATTTT. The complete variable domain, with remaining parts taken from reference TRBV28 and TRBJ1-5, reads DVKVTQSSRYLVKRTGEKVFLECVQDMDHENMFWYRQDPGLGLRLIYFSYDVKMKEKGDIPEGYSVSREKKERFSLILESASTNQTSMYLCASNLGQGGQPQHFGDGTRLSIL.